This is a list of T cell receptor beta chains from one sample in a study of blood T cell repertoires in COVID-19. Generated by immunoSEQ multiplex PCR, the TCRdb table keeps only in-frame clones and is missing some. This sample has roughly 220,000 clones; over 75% occur once, and the top ten carry around 4.5%. Sequencing was done on a sample of PBMCs or T cells enriched from blood (not recorded which). Receptor source: a man between 25 and 39 years old with acute COVID-19. Each CDR3 is given without its conserved first and last residue. Each record gives: J gene, V gene, CDR3 protein.

J: TRBJ1-1; V: TRBV11-2; CDR3: ASSTPQGERTEAF
J: TRBJ2-5; V: TRBV28; CDR3: ASSFRLVGETQY
J: TRBJ2-5; V: TRBV19; CDR3: ASSVRTGETQY
J: TRBJ2-5; V: TRBV7-9; CDR3: ASSSTSGGFTQETQY
J: TRBJ1-5; V: TRBV7-2; CDR3: ASRLQGHQPQH
J: TRBJ1-2; V: TRBV7-9; CDR3: ASSRLVWDRGSIDYGYT
J: TRBJ1-1; V: TRBV18; CDR3: ASSPPQGRVNTEAF
J: TRBJ2-4; V: TRBV27; CDR3: ASRGGLAKNIQY
J: TRBJ2-1; V: TRBV19; CDR3: ASSTLAGEYNEQF
J: TRBJ1-3; V: TRBV9; CDR3: ASSALDRVWNTIY
J: TRBJ2-1; V: TRBV5-1; CDR3: ASSAMVSGGHNEQF
J: TRBJ2-5; V: TRBV6-1; CDR3: ASSGGLAGAWGTQY
J: TRBJ2-7; V: TRBV9; CDR3: ASSVDPTSGVLNEQY
J: TRBJ1-2; V: TRBV2; CDR3: ASRRSGDGYT
J: TRBJ1-5; V: TRBV10-3; CDR3: ATRIDRNSNQPQH
J: TRBJ1-5; V: TRBV30; CDR3: AWSRAGALNQPQH